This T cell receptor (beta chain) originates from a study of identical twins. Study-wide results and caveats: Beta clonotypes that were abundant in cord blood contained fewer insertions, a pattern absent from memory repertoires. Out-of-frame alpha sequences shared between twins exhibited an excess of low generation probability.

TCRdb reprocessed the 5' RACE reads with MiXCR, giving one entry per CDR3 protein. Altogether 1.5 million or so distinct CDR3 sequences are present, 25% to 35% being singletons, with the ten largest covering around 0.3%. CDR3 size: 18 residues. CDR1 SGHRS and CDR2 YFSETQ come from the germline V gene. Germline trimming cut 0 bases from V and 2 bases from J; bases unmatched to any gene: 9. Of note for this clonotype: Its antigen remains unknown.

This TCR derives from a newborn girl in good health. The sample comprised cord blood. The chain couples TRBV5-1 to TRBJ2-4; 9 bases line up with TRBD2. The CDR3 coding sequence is TGCGCCAGCAGCTTGGTATTTGGCGGGGGGGCCTCCAAAAACATTCAGTACTTC. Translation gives CASSLVFGGGASKNIQYF.